These 8 T cell receptor beta chains were sequenced from one sample in a study of Ad26.COV2.S vaccination and SARS-CoV-2 variants. The data were produced by immunoSEQ multiplex PCR, yet TCRdb's version contains in-frame clones alone and is incomplete. The sample includes 400,000 to 500,000 clones, roughly nine tenths of them seen just once. Described treatment: about 20 received Ad26.COV2.S at low or high dose, single or two shots; several received placebo; per-sample allocation not given. After the first vaccine or placebo injection, samples were drawn on day 63. The material was peripheral blood, obtained in a trial of Ad26.COV2.S vaccine versus placebo. These receptors were obtained from a person between 18 and 65 years old who received the Ad26.COV2.S COVID-19 vaccine or a placebo.

V is TRBV3-1 (or the pseudogene TRBV3-2) and J is TRBJ1-5; tentatively, D is TRBD1 (5 bases). The CDR3 totals 14 residues. Trimming took 1 base from V and 2 from J, leaving 6 bases between them. Germline V lookup: CDR1 LGHDT, CDR2 YNNKEL (reference sequence). CDR3 sequence reads: CASSQGGGNQPQHF. The CDR3 DNA sequence: TGTGCCAGCAGCCAAGGGGGCGGCAATCAGCCCCAGCATTTT.

The chain uses TRBV4-3 and TRBJ2-7; 8 nucleotides line up with TRBD2. The CDR3 loop spans 15 amino acids. Germline V gene lookup returns CDR1 LGHNA and CDR2 YSLEER. Trimming at V came to 2 bases and at J to 3 bases, leaving 6 bases not matched to a gene. The CDR3 region is CASSQLSGGYYEQYF. As DNA, the CDR3 is TGCGCCAGCAGCCAACTGAGCGGGGGTTACTACGAGCAGTACTTC.

CDR3 sequence: CASSLAGINYGYTF. CDR3 coding DNA: TGTGCCAGCAGCTTGGCCGGGATTAACTATGGCTACACCTTC. The chain links TRBV5-4 to TRBJ1-2, with D unclear. Trimming shortened V by 0 bases and J by 1 base, and 7 bases separated the two germline ends. Germline CDR1 reads SGHNT; CDR2 reads YYREEE (reference sequence). The CDR3 sequence is 14 residues long.

The chain combines TRBV18 with TRBJ1-5, with a possible D match to TRBD1 (6 bases). The CDR3 consists of 14 residues. CDR1 is KGHSH and CDR2 is LQKENI in the germline V gene. Trimming shortened V by 2 bases and J by 6 bases, and 11 bases separated the two germline ends. The CDR3 region is CASSPYGQSQPQHF. CDR3 coding DNA: TGTGCCAGCTCACCATACGGACAGAGTCAGCCCCAGCATTTT.

This chain joins TRBV30 and TRBJ1-4, with 9 positions matching TRBD1. After removal of 2 bases from V and 2 bases from J, the junction contained 6 bases not matched to a gene. The CDR3 contains 16 residues. CDR1 GTSNPN and CDR2 SVGIG come from the germline V gene (reference sequence). CDR3 region: CAWSKTQGATNEKLFF. CDR3 bases: TGTGCCTGGAGTAAAACACAGGGGGCTACTAATGAAAAACTGTTTTTT.

This chain connects TRBV6-5 to TRBJ1-6, with 9 positions matching TRBD1. The J segment lost 9 bases and the V segment lost 8 bases, leaving 5 bases of the junction unmatched. Per the germline V gene, CDR1 is MNHEY and CDR2 is SVGAGI. CDR3 length: 13 residues. The CDR3 DNA reads as TGTGCCAGCCTGGGGACAGGGAGTTCACCCCTCCACTTT. This sequence encodes CASLGTGSSPLHF.

The genes are TRBV7-2 and TRBJ2-5, with D tentatively TRBD2 (5 bases). CDR3 length: 14 residues. CDR1 is SGHTA, CDR2 FQGNSA, per germline. V was shortened by 1 base and J by 9 bases, with 15 bases between the two germline ends. DNA of the CDR3: TGTGCCAGCAGCTTAGGCTATCCCGTCGGGGCCCAGTACTTC. This encodes CASSLGYPVGAQYF.

The gene calls are TRBV7-3 and TRBJ2-1; 7 bases match TRBD2. CDR1 is SGHTA and CDR2 is FQGTGA in the germline V gene. This CDR3 region has 15 residues. With V trimmed by 1 base and J by 5 bases, 5 bases remained unmatched. CDR3 region: CASSLSSSGHNEQFF. The DNA of the CDR3 is TGTGCCAGCAGCTTAAGTTCTAGCGGTCACAATGAGCAGTTCTTC.